The source of this T cell receptor (beta chain) is a study of blood T cell repertoires in COVID-19. Study at large: Samples of COVID-19 (acute and convalescent) were obtained from the United States, Italy and Spain.

In the original workflow: Amplification with reference gene primers provided the estimates of nucleated cell counts. The assay was immunoSEQ multiplex PCR, and TCRdb's table has in-frame clones only and misses some. The DNA gave D and trimming, while V, J and clone size come from that table. The sample includes some 110,000 clones, about 80% of them seen just once. This clone was picked up one time. Material for sequencing was peripheral blood. The clonotype was recovered from an elderly woman with active or convalescent COVID-19.

The CDR3 nucleotides read TGTGCCAGCAGTTTCGGGGGGACCGAACGGCCCCAGCATTTT. This sequence encodes CASSFGGTERPQHF. The rearrangement joins TRBV27 to TRBJ1-5, with a tentative D call TRBD1 (5 bases). CDR1 and CDR2 (germline): MNHEY, SMNVEV (reference sequence). With 3 bases removed from V and 9 bases from J, the gap between germline ends came to 15 bases. The CDR3 has 14 residues.